This T cell receptor beta chain was sequenced for a study of shared clonotypes between healthy human individuals. Regarding the study as a whole: Sorted-subset sequencing was shown by rarefaction to be incomplete despite large depth. Several donors had around 5% of their naive CD4 clonotypes in common.

TCRdb's table, derived via immunoSEQ multiplex PCR, lists solely in-frame clones and lacks some. The sample yields some 2 million clones, 90% to 95% seen once. Germline CDR1 reads SGHRS; CDR2 reads YFSETQ. This CDR3 has 15 residues. The V end was cut by 1 base, the J end by 1 base, with 11 bases between. A note on this clone: The antigen is undetermined.

The source is a man aged 18 to 29 in good health. The V and J genes are TRBV5-1 and TRBJ1-2; no reliable D call. The sequenced sample was naive CD4+ T cells sorted from blood. Subset meaning: CD45RA+ positively selected. The DNA of the CDR3 is TGCGCCAGCAGCTTGACTGGCAGCTATAACTATGGCTACACCTTC. It encodes CASSLTGSYNYGYTF.